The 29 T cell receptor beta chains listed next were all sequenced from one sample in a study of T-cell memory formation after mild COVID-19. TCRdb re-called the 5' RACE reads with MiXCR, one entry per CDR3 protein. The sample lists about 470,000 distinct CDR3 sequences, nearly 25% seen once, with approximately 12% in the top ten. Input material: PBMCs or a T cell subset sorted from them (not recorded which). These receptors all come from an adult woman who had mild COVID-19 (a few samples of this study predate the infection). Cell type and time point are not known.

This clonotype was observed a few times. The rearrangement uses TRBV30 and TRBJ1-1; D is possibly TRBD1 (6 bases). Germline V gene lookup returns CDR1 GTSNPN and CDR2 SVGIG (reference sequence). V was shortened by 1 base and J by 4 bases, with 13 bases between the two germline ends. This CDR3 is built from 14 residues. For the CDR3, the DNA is TGTGCCTGGAGTGCAACAGGGTTTAGCACTGAAGCTTTCTTT. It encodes CAWSATGFSTEAFF. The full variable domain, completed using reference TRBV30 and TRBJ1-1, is SQTIHQWPATLVQPVGSPLSLECTVEGTSNPNLYWYRQAAGRGLQLLFYSVGIGQISSEVPQNLSASRPQDRQFILSSKKLLLSDSGFYLCAWSATGFSTEAFFGQGTRLTVV.

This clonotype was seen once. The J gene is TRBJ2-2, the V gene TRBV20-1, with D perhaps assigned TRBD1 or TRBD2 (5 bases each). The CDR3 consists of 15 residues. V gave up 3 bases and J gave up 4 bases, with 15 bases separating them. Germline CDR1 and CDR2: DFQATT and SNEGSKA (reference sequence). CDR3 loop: CSARSVGGITGELFF. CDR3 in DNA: TGCAGTGCTAGGAGCGTTGGGGGTATCACCGGGGAGCTGTTTTTT.

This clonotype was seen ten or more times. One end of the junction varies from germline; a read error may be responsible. The CDR3 nucleotides read TGCGCCAGCAGCCCACTAGCGGGGGCTAGCACAGATACGCAGTATTTT. Its translation: CASSPLAGASTDTQYF. The chain recombines TRBV3-1 with TRBJ2-3, with 11 bases fitting TRBD2. The CDR3 contains 16 residues. Germline CDR1 is LGHDT and CDR2 is YNNKEL (reference sequence).

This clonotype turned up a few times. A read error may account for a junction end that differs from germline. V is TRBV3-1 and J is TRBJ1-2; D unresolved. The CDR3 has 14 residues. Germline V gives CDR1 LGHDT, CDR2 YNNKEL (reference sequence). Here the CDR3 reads CASSQDGLEYGYTF. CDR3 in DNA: TGTGCCAGCAGTCAAGACGGGTTGGAGTATGGCTACACCTTC.

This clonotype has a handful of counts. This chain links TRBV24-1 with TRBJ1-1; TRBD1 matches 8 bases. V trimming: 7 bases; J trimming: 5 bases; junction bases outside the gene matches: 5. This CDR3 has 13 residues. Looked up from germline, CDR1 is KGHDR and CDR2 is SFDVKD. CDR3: CATSGQGGTEAFF. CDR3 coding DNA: TGTGCCACCAGCGGACAGGGAGGGACTGAAGCTTTCTTT.

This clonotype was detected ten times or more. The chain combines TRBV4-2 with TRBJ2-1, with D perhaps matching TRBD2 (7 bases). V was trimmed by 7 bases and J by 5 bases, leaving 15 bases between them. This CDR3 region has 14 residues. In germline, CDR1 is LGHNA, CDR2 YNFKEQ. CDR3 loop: CASTPRGAHNEQFF. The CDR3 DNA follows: TGTGCCAGCACCCCCCGGGGGGCTCACAATGAGCAGTTCTTC.

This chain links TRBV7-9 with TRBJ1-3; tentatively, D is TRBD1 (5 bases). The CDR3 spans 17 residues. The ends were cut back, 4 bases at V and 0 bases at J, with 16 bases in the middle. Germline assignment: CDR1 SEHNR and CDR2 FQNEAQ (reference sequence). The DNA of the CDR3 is TGTGCCAGCAGCTCCTGGACGGGGCCCAGCTCTGGAAACACCATATATTTT. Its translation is CASSSWTGPSSGNTIYF.

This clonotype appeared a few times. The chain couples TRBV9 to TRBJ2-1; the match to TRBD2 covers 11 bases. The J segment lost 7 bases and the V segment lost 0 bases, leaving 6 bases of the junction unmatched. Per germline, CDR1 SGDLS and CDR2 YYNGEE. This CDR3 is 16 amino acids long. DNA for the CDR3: TGTGCCAGCAGCGTAGAACTAGCGGGAGCCCCTAATGAGCAGTTCTTC. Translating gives CASSVELAGAPNEQFF.

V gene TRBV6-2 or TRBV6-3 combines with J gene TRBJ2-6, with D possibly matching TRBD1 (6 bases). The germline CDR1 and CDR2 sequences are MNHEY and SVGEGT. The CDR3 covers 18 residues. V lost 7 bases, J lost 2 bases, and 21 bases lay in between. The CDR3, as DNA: TGTGCCAGCACTAGACCCCGGTCAGGGGTCGCTGGGGCCAACGTCCTGACTTTC. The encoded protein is CASTRPRSGVAGANVLTF.

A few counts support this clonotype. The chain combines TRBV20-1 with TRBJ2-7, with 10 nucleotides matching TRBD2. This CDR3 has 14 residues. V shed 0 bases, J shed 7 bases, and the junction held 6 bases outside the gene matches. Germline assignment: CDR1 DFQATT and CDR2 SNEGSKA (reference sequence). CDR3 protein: CSARDPLAGDEQYF. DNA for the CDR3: TGCAGTGCTAGAGATCCCCTAGCGGGGGATGAGCAGTACTTC.

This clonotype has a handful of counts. The CDR3 protein is CAISRRGLADTQYF. DNA of the CDR3: TGTGCCATCAGTCGCAGGGGCCTCGCAGATACGCAGTATTTT. This rearrangement joins TRBV10-3 to TRBJ2-3; D perhaps matches TRBD1 (6 bases). V lost 5 bases and J lost 4, with 13 bases in between. The CDR3 length is 14 residues. Germline CDR1 ENHRY, CDR2 SYGVKD.

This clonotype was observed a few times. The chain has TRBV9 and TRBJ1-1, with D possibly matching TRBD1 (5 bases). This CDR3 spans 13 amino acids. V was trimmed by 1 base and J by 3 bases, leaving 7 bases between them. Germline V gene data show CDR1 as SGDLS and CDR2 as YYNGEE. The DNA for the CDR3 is TGTGCCAGCAGCGTATCGGGGCACACTGAAGCTTTCTTT. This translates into CASSVSGHTEAFF.

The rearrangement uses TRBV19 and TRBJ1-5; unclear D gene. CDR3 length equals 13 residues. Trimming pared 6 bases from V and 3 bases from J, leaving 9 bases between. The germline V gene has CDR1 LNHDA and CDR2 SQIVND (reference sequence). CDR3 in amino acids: CASSPRINQPQHF. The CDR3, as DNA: TGTGCCAGTAGCCCCAGGATCAATCAGCCCCAGCATTTT.

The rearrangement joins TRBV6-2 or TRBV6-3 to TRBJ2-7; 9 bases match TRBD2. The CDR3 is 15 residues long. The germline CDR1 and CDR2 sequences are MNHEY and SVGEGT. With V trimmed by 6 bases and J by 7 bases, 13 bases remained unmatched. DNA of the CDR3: TGTGCCAGCAGATCTCCGGGGAGCGGGAGGTTTGAGCAGTACTTC. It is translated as CASRSPGSGRFEQYF.

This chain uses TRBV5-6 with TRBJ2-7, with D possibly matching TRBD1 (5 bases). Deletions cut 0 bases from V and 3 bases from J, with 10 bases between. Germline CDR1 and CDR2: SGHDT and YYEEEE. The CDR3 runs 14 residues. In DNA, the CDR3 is TGTGCCAGCAGCTTGGAAGGGGTGGTCTACGAGCAGTACTTC. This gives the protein CASSLEGVVYEQYF.

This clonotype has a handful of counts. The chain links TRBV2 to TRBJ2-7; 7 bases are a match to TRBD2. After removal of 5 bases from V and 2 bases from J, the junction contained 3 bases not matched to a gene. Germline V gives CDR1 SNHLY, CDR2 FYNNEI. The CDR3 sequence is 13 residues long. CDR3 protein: CASSRLAAYEQYF. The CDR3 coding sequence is TGTGCCAGCAGTCGACTAGCTGCCTACGAGCAGTACTTC.

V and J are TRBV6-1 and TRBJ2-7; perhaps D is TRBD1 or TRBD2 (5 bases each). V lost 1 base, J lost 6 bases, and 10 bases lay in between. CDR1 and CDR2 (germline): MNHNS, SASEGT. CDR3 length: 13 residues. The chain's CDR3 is CASSEGGDGEQYF. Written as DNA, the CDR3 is TGTGCCAGCAGTGAAGGAGGGGATGGCGAGCAGTACTTC.

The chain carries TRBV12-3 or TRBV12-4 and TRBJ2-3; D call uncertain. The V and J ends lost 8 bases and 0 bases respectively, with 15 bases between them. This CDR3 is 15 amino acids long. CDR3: CASPPGGVSTDTQYF. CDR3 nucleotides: TGTGCCAGCCCCCCAGGCGGCGTGAGCACAGATACGCAGTATTTT.

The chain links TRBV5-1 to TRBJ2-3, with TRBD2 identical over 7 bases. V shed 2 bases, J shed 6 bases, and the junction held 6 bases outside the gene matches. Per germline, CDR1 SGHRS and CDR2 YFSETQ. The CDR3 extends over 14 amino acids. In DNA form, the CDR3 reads TGCGCCAGCAGCTTAAGGACTAGTTCCGATACGCAGTATTTT. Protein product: CASSLRTSSDTQYF.

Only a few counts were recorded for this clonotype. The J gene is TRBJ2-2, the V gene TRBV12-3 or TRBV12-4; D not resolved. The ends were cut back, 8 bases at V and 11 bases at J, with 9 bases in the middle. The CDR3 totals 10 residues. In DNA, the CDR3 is TGTGCCAGCGGAACTTTTGAGCTGTTTTTT. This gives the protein CASGTFELFF.

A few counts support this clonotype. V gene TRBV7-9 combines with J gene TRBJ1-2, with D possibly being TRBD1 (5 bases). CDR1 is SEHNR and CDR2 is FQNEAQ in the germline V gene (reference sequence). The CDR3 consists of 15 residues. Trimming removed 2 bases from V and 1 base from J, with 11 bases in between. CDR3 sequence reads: CASSLLTGFNYGYTF. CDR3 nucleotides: TGTGCCAGCAGCTTATTAACAGGCTTTAACTATGGCTACACCTTC.

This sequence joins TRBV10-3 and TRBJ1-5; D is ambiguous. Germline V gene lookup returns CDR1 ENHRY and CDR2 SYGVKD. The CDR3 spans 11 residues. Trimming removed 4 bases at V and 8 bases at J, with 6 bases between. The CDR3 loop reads CAISGSEPQHF. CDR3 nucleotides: TGTGCCATCAGTGGCTCGGAGCCCCAGCATTTT.

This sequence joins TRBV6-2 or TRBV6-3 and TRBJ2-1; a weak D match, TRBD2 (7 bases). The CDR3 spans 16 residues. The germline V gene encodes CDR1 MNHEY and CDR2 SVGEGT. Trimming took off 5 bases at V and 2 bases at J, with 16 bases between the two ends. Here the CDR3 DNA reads TGTGCCAGCAGTCATGGTATCGGGGGGCCCTACAATGAGCAGTTCTTC. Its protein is CASSHGIGGPYNEQFF.

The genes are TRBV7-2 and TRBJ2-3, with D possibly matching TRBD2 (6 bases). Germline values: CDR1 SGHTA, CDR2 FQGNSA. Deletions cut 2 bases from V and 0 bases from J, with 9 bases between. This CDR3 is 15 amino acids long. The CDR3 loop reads CASSLFGTSTDTQYF. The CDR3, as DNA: TGTGCCAGCAGCTTATTCGGGACTAGCACAGATACGCAGTATTTT.

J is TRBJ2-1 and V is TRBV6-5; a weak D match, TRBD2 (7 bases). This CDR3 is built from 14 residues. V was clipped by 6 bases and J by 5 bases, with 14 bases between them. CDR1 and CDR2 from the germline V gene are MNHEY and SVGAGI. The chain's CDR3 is CASREEGGDNEQFF. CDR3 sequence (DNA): TGTGCCAGCAGGGAGGAGGGGGGGGACAATGAGCAGTTCTTC.

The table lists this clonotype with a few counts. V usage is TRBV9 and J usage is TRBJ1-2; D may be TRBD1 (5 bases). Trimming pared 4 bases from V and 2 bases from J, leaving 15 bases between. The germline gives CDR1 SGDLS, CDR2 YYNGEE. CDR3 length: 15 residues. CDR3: CASSRLDSQNYGYTF. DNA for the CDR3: TGTGCCAGCAGCCGCCTAGACAGCCAGAACTATGGCTACACCTTC.

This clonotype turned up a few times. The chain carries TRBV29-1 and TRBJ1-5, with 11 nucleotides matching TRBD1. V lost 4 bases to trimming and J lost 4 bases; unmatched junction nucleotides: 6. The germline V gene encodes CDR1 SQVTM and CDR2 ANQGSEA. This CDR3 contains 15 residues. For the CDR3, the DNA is TGCAGCGTTGCTACCGGGACAGGGGGTAATCAGCCCCAGCATTTT. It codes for CSVATGTGGNQPQHF.

CDR3: CSASTGIDYGYTF. DNA for the CDR3: TGCAGTGCTAGTACAGGGATAGACTATGGCTACACCTTC. The gene calls are TRBV20-1 and TRBJ1-2, with D maybe TRBD1 (6 bases). Germline CDR1 is DFQATT and CDR2 is SNEGSKA (reference sequence). This CDR3 spans 13 amino acids. The V end lost 3 bases, the J end lost 3 bases, and 11 bases lay between the germline ends.

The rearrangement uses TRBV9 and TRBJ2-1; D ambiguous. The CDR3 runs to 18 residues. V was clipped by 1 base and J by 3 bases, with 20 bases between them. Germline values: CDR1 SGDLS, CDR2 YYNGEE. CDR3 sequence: CASSVSSRALGGYNEQFF. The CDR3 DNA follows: TGTGCCAGCAGCGTATCCTCTAGGGCCCTCGGCGGCTACAATGAGCAGTTCTTC.